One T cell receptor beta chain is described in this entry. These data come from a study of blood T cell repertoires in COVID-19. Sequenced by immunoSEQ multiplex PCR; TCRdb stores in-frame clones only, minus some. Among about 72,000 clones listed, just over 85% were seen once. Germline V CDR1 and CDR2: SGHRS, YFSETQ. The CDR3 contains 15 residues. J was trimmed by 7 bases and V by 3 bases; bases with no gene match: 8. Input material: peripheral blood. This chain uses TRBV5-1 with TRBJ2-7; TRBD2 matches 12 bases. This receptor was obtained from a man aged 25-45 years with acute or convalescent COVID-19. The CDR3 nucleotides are TGCGCCAGCAGCTCTCTAGCGGGAGGGTCGGGGGAGCAGTACTTC. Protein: CASSSLAGGSGEQYF.